These 7 T cell receptor beta chains originate from one sample sequenced in a study of blood T cell repertoires in COVID-19. Sequencing used immunoSEQ multiplex PCR; TCRdb keeps in-frame clones, though not all of them. Of 60,000 or so clones listed, approximately 91% are singletons. The sequenced sample consisted of peripheral blood. The source of these receptors is a human donor in a cohort sampled during active COVID-19.

The V gene is TRBV7-9, the J gene TRBJ2-5; D possibly corresponds to TRBD2 (6 bases). CDR3 length: 13 residues. The germline gives CDR1 SEHNR, CDR2 FQNEAQ (reference sequence). V was clipped by 5 bases and J by 2 bases, with 9 bases between them. CDR3 nucleotides: TGTGCCAGCAGCCTCCGGGGGCAAGAGACCCAGTACTTC. Residues: CASSLRGQETQYF.

This chain uses TRBV6-5 with TRBJ2-4; tentative D call: TRBD2 (7 bases). The germline V and J ends were trimmed by 6 bases and 2 bases, with 11 bases remaining between them. This CDR3 contains 14 residues. Germline V gene sequence: CDR1 MNHEY, CDR2 SVGAGI. The CDR3 reads CASREGGTKNIQYF. CDR3 DNA sequence: TGTGCCAGCAGAGAGGGGGGGACCAAAAACATTCAGTACTTC.

The chain recombines TRBV5-1 with TRBJ2-1; 13 bases are shared with TRBD2. Germline V gene lookup returns CDR1 SGHRS and CDR2 YFSETQ. The CDR3 totals 15 residues. After removal of 2 bases from V and 7 bases from J, the junction contained 3 bases not matched to a gene. CDR3 bases: TGCGCCAGCAGCTTCGGGACTAGCGGGGAAAATGAGCAGTTCTTC. This sequence encodes CASSFGTSGENEQFF.

The chain combines TRBV15 with TRBJ2-5, with D possibly matching TRBD1 (6 bases). This CDR3 is 14 amino acids long. V lost 3 bases to trimming and J lost 2 bases, with 10 bases between them. CDR1 and CDR2 (germline): LNHNV, YYDKDF (reference sequence). The CDR3 spells CATSRDRNQETQYF. The CDR3, as DNA: TGTGCCACCAGCAGGGACAGAAATCAAGAGACCCAGTACTTC.

The V gene is TRBV6-5, the J gene TRBJ1-4; no reliable D call. Germline loops: CDR1 MNHEY, CDR2 SVGAGI. The CDR3 loop spans 15 amino acids. V was clipped by 6 bases and J by 7 bases, with 18 bases between them. The CDR3 DNA follows: TGTGCCAGCAGAAGCAGGCGGGAGATGGGTGAAAAACTGTTTTTT. Amino acids: CASRSRREMGEKLFF.

This clone was counted a single time. The chain employs TRBV24-1 and TRBJ2-1, with TRBD2 matching over 11 bases. J gave up 1 base and V 5 bases, and 9 bases lay outside the gene matches. Germline CDR1 is KGHDR and CDR2 is SFDVKD. CDR3 size: 18 residues. The CDR3 DNA reads TGTGCCACCAGTGGGGTAGCGGGAGGGCCTGGATCCTACAATGAGCAGTTCTTC. This sequence encodes CATSGVAGGPGSYNEQFF.

The chain carries TRBV21-1 and TRBJ1-1; the DNA was not used to check the table's D call, TRBD1. TRBV21-1 constitutes a pseudogene. CDR3 length: 13 amino acids. CDR3 residues: CASSKGQNTEAFF. The CDR3 DNA reads TGTGCCAGCAGCAAAGGACAGAACACTGAAGCTTTCTTT.